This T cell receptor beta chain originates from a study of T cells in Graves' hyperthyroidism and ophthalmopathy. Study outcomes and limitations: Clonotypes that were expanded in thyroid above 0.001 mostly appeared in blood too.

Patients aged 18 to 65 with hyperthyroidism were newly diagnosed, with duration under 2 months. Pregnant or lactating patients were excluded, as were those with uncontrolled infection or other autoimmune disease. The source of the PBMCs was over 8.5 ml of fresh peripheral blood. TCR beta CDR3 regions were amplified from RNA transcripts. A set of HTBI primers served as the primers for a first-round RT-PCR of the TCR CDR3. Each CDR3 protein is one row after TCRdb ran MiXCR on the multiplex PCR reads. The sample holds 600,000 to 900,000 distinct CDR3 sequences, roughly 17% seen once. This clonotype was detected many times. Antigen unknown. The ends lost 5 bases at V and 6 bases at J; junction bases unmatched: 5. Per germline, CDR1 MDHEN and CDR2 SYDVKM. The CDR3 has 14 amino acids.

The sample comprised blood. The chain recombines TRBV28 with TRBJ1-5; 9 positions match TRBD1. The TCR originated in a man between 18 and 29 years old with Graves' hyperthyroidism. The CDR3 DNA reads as TGTGCCAGCAGTCCTACAGGGGGCGGTCAGCCCCAGCATTTT. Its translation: CASSPTGGGQPQHF.